The 17 T cell receptor beta chains below all came from one sample that was sequenced in a study of technical replicates of blood from a few donors. Produced via immunoSEQ multiplex PCR; TCRdb's table is partial and in-frame only. Among roughly 80,000 clones listed, approximately 96% were seen once. The sequencing sample was made of T cells isolated from PBMCs. The receptors originated from a human donor in good health.

V is TRBV30 and J is TRBJ1-2; unclear D gene. Trimming stripped 0 bases from V and 1 base from J, with 12 bases between. The CDR3 runs 15 residues. Germline-derived CDR1 and CDR2 are GTSNPN and SVGIG (reference sequence). The CDR3: CAWSVEEEGNYGYTF. In nucleotides, the CDR3 is TGTGCCTGGAGTGTAGAAGAGGAGGGTAACTATGGCTACACCTTC.

The V and J genes are TRBV11-3 and TRBJ2-2; no reliable D call. The V gene lost 5 bases and the J gene lost 2 bases, with 6 bases spanning the gap. This CDR3 has 13 amino acids. Germline V gene sequence: CDR1 SGHNT, CDR2 YENEEA. CDR3 region: CASSPFNTGELFF. Here the CDR3 DNA reads TGTGCCAGCAGCCCGTTTAACACCGGGGAGCTGTTTTTT.

J is TRBJ2-7 and V is TRBV2, with 11 bases identical to TRBD1. V lost 5 bases and J lost 4; bases outside the gene matches: 4. This CDR3 is 14 amino acids long. Germline V gene lookup returns CDR1 SNHLY and CDR2 FYNNEI. This chain's CDR3 is CASSWTGGMYEQYF. CDR3 bases: TGTGCCAGCAGTTGGACAGGGGGCATGTACGAGCAGTACTTC.

This chain connects TRBV27 to TRBJ2-7; 7 bases are a match to TRBD1. This CDR3 has 15 residues. The germline CDR1 and CDR2 sequences are MNHEY and SMNVEV (reference sequence). With V trimmed by 6 bases and J by 1 base, 9 bases remained unmatched. This chain's CDR3 is CASSQMGQLSYEQYF. The CDR3 nucleotides are TGTGCCAGCAGCCAAATGGGACAGCTATCCTACGAGCAGTACTTC.

V usage is TRBV5-1 and J usage is TRBJ2-3, with D tentatively TRBD2 (6 bases). The CDR3 spans 15 residues. CDR1 and CDR2 (germline): SGHRS, YFSETQ. Trimming removed 3 bases from V and 0 bases from J, with 11 bases in between. This chain's CDR3 is CASSWRESSTDTQYF. As DNA, the CDR3 is TGCGCCAGCAGCTGGAGGGAATCTAGCACAGATACGCAGTATTTT. The whole variable domain, remainder taken from reference TRBV5-1 and TRBJ2-3, is KAGVTQTPRYLIKTRGQQVTLSCSPISGHRSVSWYQQTPGQGLQFLFEYFSETQRNKGNFPGRFSGRQFSNSRSEMNVSTLELGDSALYLCASSWRESSTDTQYFGPGTRLTVL.

The chain has TRBV19 and TRBJ2-1; TRBD2 aligns across 11 bases. The CDR3 has 16 residues. V dropped 5 bases and J dropped 0; count of bases not matched to a gene: 3. From germline, CDR1 is LNHDA and CDR2 SQIVND (reference sequence). The CDR3 loop reads CASSLAGGSSYNEQFF. The CDR3 DNA is TGTGCCAGTAGTTTAGCGGGGGGGAGCTCCTACAATGAGCAGTTCTTC. The complete variable domain, with remaining parts taken from reference TRBV19 and TRBJ2-1, reads DGGITQSPKYLFRKEGQNVTLSCEQNLNHDAMYWYRQDPGQGLRLIYYSQIVNDFQKGDIAEGYSVSREKKESFPLTVTSAQKNPTAFYLCASSLAGGSSYNEQFFGPGTRLTVL.

The V gene is TRBV11-1, the J gene TRBJ2-2; D is ambiguous. Trimming removed 1 base at V and 0 bases at J, with 6 bases between. Germline V gives CDR1 SGHAT, CDR2 FQDESV (reference sequence). This CDR3 has 15 amino acids. CDR3 sequence reads: CASSLGASNTGELFF. The CDR3 DNA reads as TGTGCCAGCAGCTTAGGGGCCTCGAACACCGGGGAGCTGTTTTTT.

V and J are TRBV6-5 and TRBJ1-3; D unresolved. V was trimmed by 4 bases and J by 3 bases, leaving 7 bases between them. CDR1 and CDR2 (germline): MNHEY, SVGAGI. The CDR3 sequence is 13 residues long. DNA for the CDR3: TGTGCCAGCAGTTCCCCCGGTGGAAACACCATATATTTT. It translates to CASSSPGGNTIYF.

V usage is TRBV5-6 and J usage is TRBJ1-2; D is perhaps TRBD1 (6 bases). The germline V gene encodes CDR1 SGHDT and CDR2 YYEEEE. Trimming removed 4 bases at V and 8 bases at J, with 15 bases between. This CDR3 comprises 13 residues. The CDR3 nucleotides are TGTGCCAGCAGCCCGGCACAGGGTACGGGCTACACCTTC. Translated, it gives CASSPAQGTGYTF.

The chain employs TRBV7-2 and TRBJ2-5; unclear D gene. CDR1 is SGHTA and CDR2 is FQGNSA in the germline V gene. The CDR3 contains 12 residues. Trimming took off 5 bases at V and 3 bases at J, with 7 bases between the two ends. CDR3 amino acids: CASSPQKETQYF. The CDR3 DNA reads TGTGCCAGCAGCCCCCAGAAAGAGACCCAGTACTTC.

The chain links TRBV11-1 to TRBJ2-7; the match to TRBD1 covers 9 bases. CDR1 is SGHAT, CDR2 FQDESV, per germline (reference sequence). The CDR3 sequence is 14 residues long. The V segment lost 7 bases and the J segment 4 bases; nucleotides outside the gene matches: 8. CDR3 sequence: CASTIGTGTYEQYF. Written as DNA, the CDR3 is TGTGCCAGCACAATCGGGACAGGGACGTACGAGCAGTACTTC.

This chain connects TRBV15 to TRBJ2-2; tentatively, D is TRBD1 (6 bases). V lost 6 bases and J 9 bases, leaving 8 bases between the germline ends. The CDR3 has 11 residues. Germline CDR1 reads LNHNV; CDR2 reads YYDKDF (reference sequence). The CDR3 bases are TGTGCCACCAGGGGGGCCAGGGAGCTGTTTTTT. Translating gives CATRGARELFF.

The V call is TRBV5-1, the J call TRBJ2-7; TRBD1 matches at 10 bases. The germline V gene has CDR1 SGHRS and CDR2 YFSETQ. The CDR3 is 15 residues long. V lost 4 bases and J lost 2; bases outside the gene matches: 6. DNA for the CDR3: TGCGCCAGCAGCATCGGGGACAGGGGCGCCTACGAGCAGTACTTC. Translation gives CASSIGDRGAYEQYF.

The chain employs TRBV5-4 and TRBJ1-4; TRBD1 agrees at 8 bases. The CDR3 contains 15 residues. J was trimmed by 5 bases and V by 4 bases; bases with no gene match: 7. Germline V gives CDR1 SGHNT, CDR2 YYREEE (reference sequence). CDR3 sequence: CASSVYTGGNEKLFF. DNA for the CDR3: TGTGCCAGCAGCGTTTATACAGGGGGAAATGAAAAACTGTTTTTT.

The rearrangement uses TRBV10-2 and TRBJ2-7, with D unclear. V lost 1 base to trimming and J lost 2 bases, with 3 bases between them. The CDR3 covers 12 residues. Germline V CDR1 and CDR2: WSHSY, SAAADI. CDR3 in amino acids: CASSEFTYEQYF. As DNA, the CDR3 is TGCGCCAGCAGTGAGTTTACCTACGAGCAGTACTTC.

J is TRBJ2-7 and V is TRBV5-1, with 7 bases identical to TRBD1. The CDR3 runs to 14 residues. With 4 bases clipped from V and 0 bases from J, the junction kept 4 bases outside the gene matches. Germline-derived CDR1 and CDR2 are SGHRS and YFSETQ. The CDR3, as DNA: TGCGCCAGCAGCGTATCAGGGGGCTCCTACGAGCAGTACTTC. Translation: CASSVSGGSYEQYF.

The V gene is TRBV28, the J gene TRBJ2-5; 8 bases align to TRBD2. The CDR3 totals 17 residues. Germline V CDR1 and CDR2: MDHEN, SYDVKM. Trimming cost V 3 bases and J 0 bases; bases outside gene matches: 9. The CDR3 region is CASSLGNSGDYQETQYF. The CDR3 DNA is TGTGCCAGCAGTTTGGGTAATAGCGGGGATTACCAAGAGACCCAGTACTTC.